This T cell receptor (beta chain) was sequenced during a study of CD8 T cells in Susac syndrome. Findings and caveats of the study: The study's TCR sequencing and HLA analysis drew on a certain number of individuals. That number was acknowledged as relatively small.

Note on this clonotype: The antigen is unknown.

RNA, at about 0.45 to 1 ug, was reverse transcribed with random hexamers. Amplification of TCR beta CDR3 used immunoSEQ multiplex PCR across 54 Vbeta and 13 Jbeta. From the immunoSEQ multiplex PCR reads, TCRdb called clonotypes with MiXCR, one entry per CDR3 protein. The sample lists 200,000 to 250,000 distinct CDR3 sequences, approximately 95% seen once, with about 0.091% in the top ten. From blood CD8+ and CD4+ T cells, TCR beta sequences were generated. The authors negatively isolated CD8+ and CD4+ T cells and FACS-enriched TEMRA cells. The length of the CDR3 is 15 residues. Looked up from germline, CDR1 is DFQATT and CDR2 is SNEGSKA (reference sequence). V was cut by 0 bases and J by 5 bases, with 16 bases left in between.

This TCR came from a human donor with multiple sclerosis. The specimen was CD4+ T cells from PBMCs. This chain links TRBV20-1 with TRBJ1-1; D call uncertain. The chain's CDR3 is CSARDHWTLKTEAFF. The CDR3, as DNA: TGCAGTGCTAGAGATCATTGGACCCTAAAGACTGAAGCTTTCTTT.